These 23 T cell receptor beta chains were all obtained from the same sample, sequenced in a study of Tregs in tolerant kidney transplant recipients. Assay used: immunoSEQ multiplex PCR; TCRdb lists only in-frame clones, some missing. In the table there are 90,000 to 130,000 clones, around 89% of which are singletons. This specimen was CD4+ T cells from blood, taken before the transplant. Receptors were obtained from a human donor who received a combined kidney and bone marrow transplant.

The chain couples TRBV12-5 to TRBJ2-4, with D uncertain. Germline-derived CDR1 and CDR2 are LGHNT and FRNRAP. Trimming removed 5 bases at V and 1 base at J, with 12 bases between. This CDR3 is 15 amino acids long. CDR3 amino acids: CASGPSGGAKNIQYF. In DNA form, the CDR3 reads TGTGCTAGTGGTCCCTCGGGTGGGGCCAAAAACATTCAGTACTTC.

The chain carries TRBV6-5 and TRBJ1-5; D unclear. The germline V gene encodes CDR1 MNHEY and CDR2 SVGAGI. The V gene lost 6 bases and the J gene lost 6 bases, with 18 bases spanning the gap. This CDR3 spans 15 amino acids. CDR3 sequence: CASRRLLTPSQPQHF. Written as DNA, the CDR3 is TGTGCCAGCAGGCGGCTGCTCACCCCAAGTCAGCCCCAGCATTTT.

The rearrangement uses TRBV6-5 and TRBJ1-3; D uncertain. The germline V and J ends were trimmed by 0 bases and 5 bases, with 8 bases remaining between them. There are 14 residues in the CDR3. Germline V gene sequence: CDR1 MNHEY, CDR2 SVGAGI. The CDR3 DNA reads as TGTGCCAGCAGTTACTCTTTCCCAAGAAACACCATATATTTT. This encodes CASSYSFPRNTIYF.

Here the CDR3 reads CAIRDSTSGSGYEQYF. CDR3 nucleotide sequence: TGTGCCATCAGGGATTCGACTAGCGGGAGCGGGTACGAGCAGTACTTC. The genes are TRBV10-3 and TRBJ2-7; 12 nucleotides agree with TRBD2. The CDR3 loop spans 16 amino acids. Per the germline V gene, CDR1 is ENHRY and CDR2 is SYGVKD. Unmatched junction bases numbered 10, after V lost 6 bases and J lost 4 bases.

V is TRBV6-1 and J is TRBJ1-1, with 7 bases fitting TRBD1. The V gene's germline CDR1 is MNHNS and CDR2 SASEGT. V trimming: 6 bases; J trimming: 5 bases; junction bases outside the gene matches: 6. CDR3 length: 13 amino acids. The CDR3 protein is CASRTGSRTEAFF. CDR3 sequence (DNA): TGTGCCAGCAGGACAGGGTCCCGGACTGAAGCTTTCTTT.

This chain links TRBV18 with TRBJ2-6, with a possible D match to TRBD1 (5 bases). CDR3 length: 16 amino acids. The V end was cut by 3 bases, the J end by 3 bases, with 12 bases between. The germline gives CDR1 KGHSH, CDR2 LQKENI. The CDR3 DNA is TGTGCCAGCTCACCCCCGGACACACTTGGGGCCAACGTCCTGACTTTC. It is translated as CASSPPDTLGANVLTF.

The chain couples TRBV19 to TRBJ2-5, with 8 bases identical to TRBD1. Trimming removed 9 bases from V and 5 bases from J; junction bases left unmatched: 11. CDR3 size: 14 residues. Germline loops: CDR1 LNHDA, CDR2 SQIVND (reference sequence). CDR3 bases: TGTGCCAGCACCCCGACGGACAGGGAGGAGACCCAGTACTTC. Encoded protein: CASTPTDREETQYF.

The count of this clone is one. J is TRBJ2-5 and V is TRBV11-2, with 15 bases aligning to TRBD2. V was clipped by 4 bases and J by 4 bases; unmatched bases: 7. Germline loops: CDR1 SGHAT, CDR2 FQNNGV. This CDR3 is 17 amino acids long. CDR3 sequence (DNA): TGTGCCAGCAGCTCCGGGACTAGCGGGAGGAGGGTAGAGACCCAGTACTTC. It encodes CASSSGTSGRRVETQYF. The full variable domain, in which reference TRBV11-2 and TRBJ2-5 provide the parts outside the CDR3, is EAGVAQSPRYKIIEKRQSVAFWCNPISGHATLYWYQQILGQGPKLLIQFQNNGVVDDSQLPKDRFSAERLKGVDSTLKIQPAKLEDSAVYLCASSSGTSGRRVETQYFGPGTRLLVL.

The chain carries TRBV2 and TRBJ2-5; 15 nucleotides agree with TRBD2. Germline V gene lookup returns CDR1 SNHLY and CDR2 FYNNEI. The length of the CDR3 is 15 residues. Unmatched junction bases numbered 4, after V lost 6 bases and J lost 5 bases. CDR3 amino acids: CASRGTSGGKETQYF. As DNA, the CDR3 is TGTGCCAGCAGGGGGACTAGCGGGGGGAAGGAGACCCAGTACTTC.

This chain connects TRBV6-1 to TRBJ2-3; TRBD2 aligns across 8 bases. Per germline, CDR1 MNHNS and CDR2 SASEGT. The CDR3 runs to 16 residues. The V gene end was trimmed by 4 bases and the J gene end by 2 bases; junction bases not matched to a gene: 8. CDR3 loop: CASSGGRGGTTDTQYF. The CDR3 DNA is TGTGCCAGCAGTGGAGGGCGCGGGGGGACCACAGATACGCAGTATTTT.

This clone was seen just once. This rearrangement joins TRBV10-3 to TRBJ2-3; 9 nucleotides align to TRBD2. The CDR3 runs 13 residues. Per germline, CDR1 ENHRY and CDR2 SYGVKD. The trim removed 11 bases at V and 5 bases at J, leaving 8 bases unmatched. CDR3 DNA: TGTGCCGTCCAAAAGACTAGCGGAGATACGCAGTATTTT. Protein: CAVQKTSGDTQYF.

This clone occurred once. The germline gene is not matched at one end of the junction; a read error may be the cause. The sample has other DNA sequences that encode this CDR3 too. The chain joins TRBV19 to TRBJ2-1; 11 bases map to TRBD2. This CDR3 region has 14 residues. Germline V gene sequence: CDR1 LNHDA, CDR2 SQIVND (reference sequence). The CDR3 is CATASGGSYNEQFF. CDR3 nucleotide sequence: TGTGCCACCGCTAGCGGGGGGTCCTACAATGAACAGTTCTTC.

The CDR3 coding sequence is TGTGCCAGCAGTGGACTTATGGACACTGAAGCTTTCTTT. It specifies CASSGLMDTEAFF. This chain links TRBV6-1 with TRBJ1-1; D is uncertain. V was shortened by 4 bases and J by 3 bases, with 9 bases between the two germline ends. Germline values: CDR1 MNHNS, CDR2 SASEGT. The CDR3 loop spans 13 amino acids.

This rearrangement joins TRBV9 to TRBJ2-7; 7 nucleotides line up with TRBD1. V shed 4 bases and J 2 bases; nucleotides not matched to a gene: 6. This CDR3 contains 14 residues. Germline V gives CDR1 SGDLS, CDR2 YYNGEE. The CDR3 reads CASSPGTEPYEQYF. CDR3 bases: TGTGCCAGCAGCCCCGGGACAGAGCCCTACGAGCAGTACTTC. Full variable domain (remainder filled in from reference TRBV9 and TRBJ2-7): DSGVTQTPKHLITATGQRVTLRCSPRSGDLSVYWYQQSLDQGLQFLIQYYNGEERAKGNILERFSAQQFPDLHSELNLSSLELGDSALYFCASSPGTEPYEQYFGPGTRLTVT.

This sequence joins TRBV19 and TRBJ1-5, with 8 bases lining up with TRBD1. V dropped 4 bases and J dropped 4; count of bases not matched to a gene: 9. Germline lookup yields CDR1 LNHDA and CDR2 SQIVND (reference sequence). This CDR3 is built from 16 residues. The CDR3, as DNA: TGTGCCAGTAGTAGACAGGGGCGGGGTAGGAATCAGCCCCAGCATTTT. Its protein product is CASSRQGRGRNQPQHF.

The rearrangement links TRBV6-6 to TRBJ1-2; a possible D gene is TRBD1 (5 bases). Germline V gene data show CDR1 as MNHNY and CDR2 as SVGAGI (reference sequence). Trimming left V 5 bases short and J 1 base short, with 8 bases between. The CDR3 has 13 residues. CDR3 residues: CASSAQVNYGYTF. The CDR3 coding sequence is TGTGCCAGCAGTGCACAGGTTAACTATGGCTACACCTTC.

The chain recombines TRBV11-3 with TRBJ2-7, with D perhaps matching TRBD1 (5 bases). This CDR3 is built from 13 residues. The V and J ends lost 1 base and 3 bases respectively, with 7 bases between them. Germline lookup yields CDR1 SGHNT and CDR2 YENEEA. The CDR3 loop reads CASSLGQSYEQYF. The CDR3 DNA sequence: TGTGCCAGCAGCTTAGGACAGAGCTACGAGCAGTACTTC. Full variable domain (missing parts from reference TRBV11-3 and TRBJ2-7): EAGVVQSPRYKIIEKKQPVAFWCNPISGHNTLYWYLQNLGQGPELLIRYENEEAVDDSQLPKDRFSAERLKGVDSTLKIQPAELGDSAVYLCASSLGQSYEQYFGPGTRLTVT.

The chain employs TRBV18 and TRBJ2-6, with TRBD1 matching 7 bases. This CDR3 region has 18 residues. With V trimmed by 4 bases and J by 0 bases, 9 bases remained unmatched. Germline CDR1 KGHSH, CDR2 LQKENI. The CDR3 DNA is TGTGCCAGCTCACGGGCTGGGACAGTCAGCTCTGGGGCCAACGTCCTGACTTTC. Translating gives CASSRAGTVSSGANVLTF.

The rearrangement links TRBV6-1 to TRBJ1-1; TRBD1 agrees at 9 bases. Trimming removed 6 bases from V and 6 bases from J; junction bases left unmatched: 5. CDR1 is MNHNS, CDR2 SASEGT, per germline. The CDR3 extends over 13 amino acids. The CDR3 DNA reads TGTGCCAGCAGGGGGGACAGGGAGGCTGAAGCTTTCTTT. Protein: CASRGDREAEAFF.

The rearrangement uses TRBV2 and TRBJ1-1, with D tentatively TRBD1 (6 bases). Germline loops: CDR1 SNHLY, CDR2 FYNNEI. The CDR3 is 13 residues long. V lost 4 bases to trimming and J lost 10 bases, with 16 bases between them. The CDR3 sequence is CASSGRGRGVAFF. In DNA, the CDR3 is TGTGCCAGCAGTGGAAGGGGGAGGGGCGTAGCTTTCTTT.

Comment on this clone: Within the sample, other DNA sequences also encode this same CDR3. V usage is TRBV10-1 and J usage is TRBJ2-5; D uncertain. The V end lost 3 bases, the J end lost 1 base, and 6 bases lay between the germline ends. Germline-derived CDR1 and CDR2 are WNHNN and SYGVQD (reference sequence). The CDR3 has 13 amino acids. CDR3 DNA: TGCGCCAGCAGTGAAGAGTTCCAAGAGACCCAGTACTTC. Its translation is CASSEEFQETQYF.

The chain combines TRBV10-2 with TRBJ1-2; no clear D. This CDR3 is 14 amino acids long. Germline V gene sequence: CDR1 WSHSY, CDR2 SAAADI. The germline V and J ends were trimmed by 1 base and 2 bases, with 8 bases remaining between them. The CDR3 bases are TGCGCCAGCAGTGAGTTTAGTGAAAACTATGGCTACACCTTC. Encoded protein: CASSEFSENYGYTF.

The rearrangement links TRBV10-1 to TRBJ2-3; 12 bases are shared with TRBD2. CDR1 is WNHNN and CDR2 is SYGVQD in the germline V gene (reference sequence). The CDR3 is 15 residues long. V lost 8 bases, J lost 3 bases, and 6 bases stayed unmatched. CDR3 coding DNA: TGCGCCAGCGGGAAAACTAGCGGGGGGACAGATACGCAGTATTTT. Translating gives CASGKTSGGTDTQYF.